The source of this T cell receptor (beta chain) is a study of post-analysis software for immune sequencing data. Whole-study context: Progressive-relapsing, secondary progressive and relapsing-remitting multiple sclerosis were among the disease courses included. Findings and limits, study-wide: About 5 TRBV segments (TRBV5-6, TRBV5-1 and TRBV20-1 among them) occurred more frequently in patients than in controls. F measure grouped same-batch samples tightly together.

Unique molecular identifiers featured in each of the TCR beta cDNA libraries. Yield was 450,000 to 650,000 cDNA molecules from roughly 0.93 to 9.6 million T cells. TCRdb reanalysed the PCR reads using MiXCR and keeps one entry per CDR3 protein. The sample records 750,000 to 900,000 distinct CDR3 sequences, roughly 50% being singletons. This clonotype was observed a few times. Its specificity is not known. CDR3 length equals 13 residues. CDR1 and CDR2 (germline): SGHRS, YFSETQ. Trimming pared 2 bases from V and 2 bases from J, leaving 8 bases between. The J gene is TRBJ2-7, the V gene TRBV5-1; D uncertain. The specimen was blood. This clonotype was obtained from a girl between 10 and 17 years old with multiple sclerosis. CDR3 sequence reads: CASSFNLPYEQYF. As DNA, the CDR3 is TGCGCCAGCAGCTTTAATCTGCCCTACGAGCAGTACTTC. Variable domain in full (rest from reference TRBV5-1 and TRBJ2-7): KAGVTQTPRYLIKTRGQQVTLSCSPISGHRSVSWYQQTPGQGLQFLFEYFSETQRNKGNFPGRFSGRQFSNSRSEMNVSTLELGDSALYLCASSFNLPYEQYFGPGTRLTVT.